Presented here are 11 T cell receptor beta chains from one specimen sequenced in a study of OX40 agonist ivuxolimab in advanced cancers. The method was immunoSEQ multiplex PCR; TCRdb's version includes in-frame clones alone and lacks a portion of them. Of 76,000 or so clones listed, 70% to 90% were seen once; the top ten hold 0.61%. Sequenced material: CD4+ or CD8+ T cells sorted from blood, taken in a trial of the OX40 agonist ivuxolimab. Receptors originate from an adult with an advanced solid tumor such as melanoma, head and neck, liver or kidney cancer.

This clone has just one count. The V and J genes are TRBV10-2 and TRBJ1-1, with unresolved D. Germline CDR1 reads WSHSY; CDR2 reads SAAADI. The germline V and J ends were trimmed by 7 bases and 0 bases, with 15 bases remaining between them. This CDR3 has 15 residues. CDR3 sequence: CASTSGIGMNTEAFF. For the CDR3, the DNA is TGCGCCAGCACTTCGGGGATAGGGATGAACACTGAAGCTTTCTTT.

The chain has TRBV7-8 and TRBJ1-5, with a weak D call TRBD1 (6 bases). In germline, CDR1 is SGHVS, CDR2 FQNEAQ. This CDR3 region has 15 residues. V lost 5 bases to trimming and J lost 2 bases, with 13 bases between them. The CDR3 DNA reads as TGTGCCAGCAGCGTCACAGGGTGGCGCAATCAGCCCCAGCATTTT. The encoded protein is CASSVTGWRNQPQHF.

The chain joins TRBV7-2 to TRBJ2-6; D could derive from TRBD1 or TRBD2 (5 bases each). CDR1 is SGHTA and CDR2 is FQGNSA in the germline V gene. CDR3 length equals 13 residues. The CDR3 loop is CASRGPGANVLTF. CDR3 sequence (DNA): TGTGCAAGTCGGGGACCCGGGGCCAACGTCCTGACTTTC.

The chain has TRBV19 and TRBJ1-1; D remains ambiguous. Germline V CDR1 and CDR2: LNHDA, SQIVND (reference sequence). The CDR3 sequence is 14 residues long. The ends were cut back, 3 bases at V and 7 bases at J, with 15 bases in the middle. CDR3 nucleotide sequence: TGTGCCAGTAGTATTCCGGGCAGTCGCTATGAAGCTTTCTTT. Its protein product is CASSIPGSRYEAFF.

This clone was counted only a few times. The genes are TRBV30 and TRBJ1-1, with D maybe TRBD1 (6 bases). The CDR3 is 14 amino acids. Germline V gives CDR1 GTSNPN, CDR2 SVGIG (reference sequence). Between the trimmed V and J ends, which lost 3 bases and 2 bases, there was a span of 13 bases. The CDR3 loop reads CAWSPGQLNTEAFF. Written as DNA, the CDR3 is TGTGCCTGGAGCCCGGGACAACTAAACACTGAAGCTTTCTTT.

The chain employs TRBV19 and TRBJ1-5, with TRBD1 matching over 9 bases. The CDR3 contains 14 residues. The V gene's germline CDR1 is LNHDA and CDR2 SQIVND (reference sequence). J lost 6 bases, V lost 4 bases, and 4 bases had no gene match. The CDR3 protein is CASSRQGDRQPQHF. The CDR3 DNA follows: TGTGCCAGTAGTAGACAGGGGGATCGTCAGCCCCAGCATTTT.

This chain uses TRBV15 with TRBJ2-7; D is tentatively TRBD1 or TRBD2 (5 bases each). The CDR3 contains 14 residues. The V end was cut by 0 bases, the J end by 4 bases, with 10 bases between. In germline, CDR1 is LNHNV, CDR2 YYDKDF (reference sequence). CDR3 DNA sequence: TGTGCCACCAGCAGAGAGGGGTGGGGGTACGAGCAGTACTTC. Translating gives CATSREGWGYEQYF.

The chain couples TRBV5-6 to TRBJ2-7; no clear D. Trimming removed 4 bases at V and 4 bases at J, with 6 bases between. This CDR3 contains 11 residues. The germline V gene has CDR1 SGHDT and CDR2 YYEEEE. CDR3 nucleotide sequence: TGTGCCAGCAGCGCACTATACGAGCAGTACTTC. This gives the protein CASSALYEQYF.

The chain couples TRBV5-1 to TRBJ2-2; D remains unclear. CDR1 and CDR2 from the germline V gene are SGHRS and YFSETQ. V was cut by 3 bases and J by 2 bases, with 8 bases left in between. CDR3 length equals 14 residues. The CDR3 DNA reads as TGCGCCAGCAGCTACAGTGGAAACACCGGGGAGCTGTTTTTT. Translated: CASSYSGNTGELFF.

The chain carries TRBV11-2 and TRBJ2-2, with unresolved D. The V end lost 3 bases, the J end lost 6 bases, and 2 bases lay between the germline ends. The V gene's germline CDR1 is SGHAT and CDR2 FQNNGV. This CDR3 has 11 amino acids. The CDR3 reads CASSLAGELFF. DNA of the CDR3: TGTGCCAGCAGCTTGGCCGGGGAGCTGTTTTTT. The full variable domain, its missing parts supplied by reference TRBV11-2 and TRBJ2-2, is EAGVAQSPRYKIIEKRQSVAFWCNPISGHATLYWYQQILGQGPKLLIQFQNNGVVDDSQLPKDRFSAERLKGVDSTLKIQPAKLEDSAVYLCASSLAGELFFGEGSRLTVL.

This chain links TRBV25-1 with TRBJ1-4; possible D gene TRBD1, 6 bases. CDR1 MGHDK and CDR2 SYGVNS come from the germline V gene. Trimming removed 8 bases from V and 7 bases from J, with 23 bases in between. There are 16 residues in the CDR3. CDR3 coding DNA: TGTGCCAGCGGAAGTAGGAGGGGGGACTCGACTGAAAAACTGTTTTTT. This codes for CASGSRRGDSTEKLFF.